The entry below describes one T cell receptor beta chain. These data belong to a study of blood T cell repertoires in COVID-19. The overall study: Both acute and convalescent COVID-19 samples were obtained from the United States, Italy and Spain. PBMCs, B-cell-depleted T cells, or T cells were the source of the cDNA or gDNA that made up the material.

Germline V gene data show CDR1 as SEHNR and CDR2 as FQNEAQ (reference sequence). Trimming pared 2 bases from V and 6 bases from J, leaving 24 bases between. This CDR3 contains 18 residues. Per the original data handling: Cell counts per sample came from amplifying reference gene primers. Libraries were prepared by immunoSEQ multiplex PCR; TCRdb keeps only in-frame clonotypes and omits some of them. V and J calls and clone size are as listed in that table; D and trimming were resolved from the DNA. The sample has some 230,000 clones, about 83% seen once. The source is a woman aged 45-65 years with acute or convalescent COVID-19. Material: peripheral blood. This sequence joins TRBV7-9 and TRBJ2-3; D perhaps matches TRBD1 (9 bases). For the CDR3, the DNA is TGTGCCAGCAGCTTATACGGCGGGAGGACAGGGGTTCTCGATACGCAGTATTTT. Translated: CASSLYGGRTGVLDTQYF.